This TCR beta chain was retrieved from a study of T-cell reconstitution after alpha-beta-depleted transplantation in children. Trimming cost V 2 bases and J 1 base; bases outside gene matches: 5. Germline assignment: CDR1 SGHTA and CDR2 FQGNSA. This CDR3 is built from 15 residues. Preparing the TCRbeta library involved the use of unique molecular identifiers. TCRdb reprocessed the PCR reads via MiXCR and lists one record per CDR3 protein. This sample has hundreds of thousands of distinct CDR3 sequences, with under 25% found just once. This chain connects TRBV7-2 to TRBJ2-7; TRBD1 matches at 7 bases. The input for sequencing was PBMCs, mostly from graft donor cells, taken 360 days after TCRalphabeta/CD19-depleted stem cell transplant. The TCR sequence derives from a boy under two years old who had a stem cell transplant for acute myeloid leukemia, so the T cells may come from the graft donor. This chain's CDR3 is CASSLSGTVSYEQYF. The CDR3 nucleotides are TGTGCCAGCAGCTTATCAGGGACAGTATCCTACGAGCAGTACTTC.